This TCR beta chain originates from a study of cytomegalovirus exposure and HLA in healthy donors. Germline CDR1 is MNHNS and CDR2 is SASEGT. Trimming cost V 6 bases and J 1 base; bases outside gene matches: 6. The CDR3 runs 14 residues. Both 60 Vbeta primers and 13 Jbeta primers went into the PCR. Sequencing was performed with immunoSEQ multiplex PCR; in TCRdb, only in-frame clones are kept and a portion is missing. Of some 130,000 clones in the sample, approximately 62% were seen once. Sequenced material: PBMCs. This chain connects TRBV6-1 to TRBJ2-7; 7 bases are a match to TRBD1. The sequence came from a human donor in good health. This chain's CDR3 is CASRPTGASYEQYF. The CDR3 DNA follows: TGTGCCAGCAGACCCACAGGGGCGTCCTACGAGCAGTACTTC.